A selection of T cell receptor beta chains follows, all from one sample in a study of OX40 agonist ivuxolimab in advanced cancers. Method: immunoSEQ multiplex PCR; TCRdb's copy keeps in-frame clones and lacks some. Found here are some 76,000 clones, about 90% of them singletons; the top ten hold roughly 7.5%. The specimen comprised CD4+ or CD8+ T cells sorted from blood, sampled in a trial of the OX40 agonist ivuxolimab. Source of these receptors: an adult with an advanced solid tumor such as melanoma, head and neck, liver or kidney cancer. CDR3s include the opening cysteine and the closing phenylalanine or tryptophan. D genes are given only for firm matches. Expanded clones are given a class, and other clones once, few, many or no size at all.

TRBJ2-3 once NA TRBV7-9 TGTGCCAGCAGCCTGGACAGCACAGATACGCAGTATTTT CASSLDSTDTQYF
TRBJ1-4 NA NA TRBV9 TGTGCCAGCAGCGTAAGCGGGACCGTTGCAACTAATGAAAAACTGTTTTTT CASSVSGTVATNEKLFF
TRBJ2-5 NA NA TRBV4-2 TGTGCCAGCAGCCCACGGACTGGAGGGGATCAAGACACCCAGTACTTC CASSPRTGGDQDTQYF
TRBJ2-1 NA NA TRBV4-1 TGCGCCAGCAGCCTCGGAGTCTTCAGTTACAATGAGCAGTTCTTC CASSLGVFSYNEQFF
TRBJ2-7 NA TRBD1 TRBV27 TGTGCCAGCAGCCCGGGACAGCTTAGCTCCTACGAGCAGTACTTC CASSPGQLSSYEQYF
TRBJ2-5 once NA TRBV7-8 TGTGCCAGCAGCTTAGCGCTCGTCAGGGAGAGAGAGACCCAGTACTTC CASSLALVRERETQYF
TRBJ1-2 NA TRBD1 TRBV13 TGTGCCAGCAGCTTTACAGGGGAAGGGTCGGATGGCTACACCTTC CASSFTGEGSDGYTF
TRBJ1-2 NA NA TRBV6-6 TGTGCCAGCAGTTACTCGAATTATAACTATGGCTACACCTTC CASSYSNYNYGYTF
TRBJ2-7 NA NA TRBV11-2 TGTGCCAGCAGCATAGGGACGGCCTACGAGCAGTACTTC CASSIGTAYEQYF
TRBJ2-1 NA TRBD2 TRBV6-5 TGTGCCAGCAGTTACGCAGGACTAGCATTCAATGAGCAGTTCTTC CASSYAGLAFNEQFF
TRBJ2-3 NA TRBD2 TRBV7-6 TGTGCCAGCAGCTCCCCTAGCGGGGGGCCTCCAGATACGCAGTATTTT CASSSPSGGPPDTQYF
TRBJ2-7 NA TRBD2 TRBV6-5 TGTGCCAGCAGTTACCTGACTAGCGGTTACGAGCAGTACTTC CASSYLTSGYEQYF
TRBJ2-1 NA NA TRBV5-1 TGCGCCAGCAGCTTGACAGGGAGCTCCTACAATGAGCAGTTCTTC CASSLTGSSYNEQFF
TRBJ1-1 NA NA TRBV10-3 TGTGCCATCAGTGAGATGTGGGGGGCACTGAACACTGAAGCTTTCTTT CAISEMWGALNTEAFF
TRBJ2-7 once TRBD1 TRBV7-3 TGTGCCAGCAGCTTAACCCCGGGACAGGGCTACGAGCAGTACTTC CASSLTPGQGYEQYF
TRBJ1-6 NA NA TRBV27 TGTGCCAGCAGTACGGGAAATTCACCCCTCCACTTT CASSTGNSPLHF
TRBJ1-1 NA TRBD1 TRBV6-5 TGTGCCAGCAGTGTGGACAGGGCGAGGACCGAAGCTTTCTTT CASSVDRARTEAFF
TRBJ2-2 NA NA TRBV5-6 TGTGCCAGCAGCTTGTTGTACGGGGAGCTGTTTTTT CASSLLYGELFF
TRBJ2-1 NA TRBD2 TRBV6-5 TGTGCCAGCAGTTACTCGGCGGGGGAGGACTACAATGAGCAGTTCTTC CASSYSAGEDYNEQFF
TRBJ2-1 NA NA TRBV14 TGTGCCAGCAGCGACGCCCTATTAGGTAATGAGCAGTTCTTC CASSDALLGNEQFF
TRBJ2-3 NA TRBD2 TRBV5-4 TGTGCCAGCGATTATGGGCCTGGCGGGGGGGTGAGGGATACGCAGTATTTT CASDYGPGGGVRDTQYF
TRBJ2-3 NA NA TRBV19 TGTGCCAGTAGTCCCGCAGCCGGGCAAACGCAGTATTTT CASSPAAGQTQYF
TRBJ1-2 NA NA TRBV11-2 TGTGCCAGCAGCTCGCCAACTCAACGGGGGGGCGAGAGCTATGGCTACACCTTC CASSSPTQRGGESYGYTF
TRBJ2-3 NA NA TRBV9 TGTGCCAGCAGCGCAAACACAGATACGCAGTATTTT CASSANTDTQYF
TRBJ2-7 once TRBD1 TRBV7-9 TGTGCCAGCAGCCCACGACAGGGTGCCTACGAGCAGTACTTC CASSPRQGAYEQYF
TRBJ1-2 NA NA TRBV30 TGTGCCTGCAATAAGAGCTATGGCTACACCTTC CACNKSYGYTF
TRBJ1-4 NA TRBD1 TRBV4-3 TGCGCCAGCAGCCAAGATCCGGGACAGGGGATTAATGAAAAACTGTTTTTT CASSQDPGQGINEKLFF
TRBJ2-7 NA NA TRBV5-4 TGTGCCAGCAGCTTGGGCCAGGGCCTATACTCCTACGAGCAGTACTTC CASSLGQGLYSYEQYF
TRBJ2-7 NA NA TRBV18 TGTGCCAGCTCACCTCCGACAGGCTCCTACGAGCAGTACTTC CASSPPTGSYEQYF
TRBJ2-3 NA NA TRBV4-2 TGTGCCAGCAGCTTTGGGCTCGCAGATACGCAGTATTTT CASSFGLADTQYF
TRBJ2-5 NA TRBD2 TRBV25-1 TGTGCCAGCAGTGCCCCATTTAGCGGGGGGTACCAAGAGACCCAGTACTTC CASSAPFSGGYQETQYF
TRBJ2-1 NA NA TRBV13 TGTGCCAGCAGCTTAGGGCTACCGAATGAGCAGTTCTTC CASSLGLPNEQFF
TRBJ1-2 NA NA TRBV11-2 TGTGCCAGCAGCTTAGGCGGGAGCTATGGCTACACCTTC CASSLGGSYGYTF
TRBJ2-7 NA TRBD1 TRBV9 TGTGCCAGCAGCTCCAGGGACAGCTACGAGCAGTACTTC CASSSRDSYEQYF
TRBJ2-5 few NA TRBV2 TGTGCCAGCAGGGACCCAGGGATACAAGAGACCCAGTACTTC CASRDPGIQETQYF
TRBJ2-5 NA NA TRBV7-8 TGTGCCAGCAGCCCCGTGGTTCAAGAGACCCAGTACTTC CASSPVVQETQYF